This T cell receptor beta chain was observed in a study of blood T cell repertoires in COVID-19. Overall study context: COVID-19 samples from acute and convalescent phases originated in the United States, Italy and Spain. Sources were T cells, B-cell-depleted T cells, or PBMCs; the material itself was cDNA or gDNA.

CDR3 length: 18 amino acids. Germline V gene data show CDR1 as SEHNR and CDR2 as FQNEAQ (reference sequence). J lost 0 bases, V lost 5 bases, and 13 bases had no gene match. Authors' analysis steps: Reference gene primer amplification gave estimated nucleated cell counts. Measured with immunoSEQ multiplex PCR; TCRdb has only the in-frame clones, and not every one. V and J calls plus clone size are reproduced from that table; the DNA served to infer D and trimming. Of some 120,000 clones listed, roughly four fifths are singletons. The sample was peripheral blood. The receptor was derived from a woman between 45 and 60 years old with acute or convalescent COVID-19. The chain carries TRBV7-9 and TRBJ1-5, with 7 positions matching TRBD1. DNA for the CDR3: TGTGCCAGCAGCCCCAACAGGGGCCGCCCTAATAGCAATCAGCCCCAGCATTTT. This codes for CASSPNRGRPNSNQPQHF.